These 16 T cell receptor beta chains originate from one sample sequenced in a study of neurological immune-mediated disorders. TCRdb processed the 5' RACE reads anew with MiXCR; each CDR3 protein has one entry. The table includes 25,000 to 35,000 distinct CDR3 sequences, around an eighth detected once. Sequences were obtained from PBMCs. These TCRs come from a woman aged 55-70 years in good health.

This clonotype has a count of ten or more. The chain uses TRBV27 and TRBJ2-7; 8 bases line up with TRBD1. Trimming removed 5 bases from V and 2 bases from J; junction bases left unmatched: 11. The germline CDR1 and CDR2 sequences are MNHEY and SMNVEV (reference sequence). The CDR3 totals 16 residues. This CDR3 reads CASSTWTGPNPYEQYF. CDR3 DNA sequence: TGTGCCAGCAGTACCTGGACAGGGCCAAACCCCTACGAGCAGTACTTC.

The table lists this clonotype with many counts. CDR3 protein: CASSFGTGSTEAFF. CDR3 nucleotide sequence: TGTGCCAGCAGTTTCGGCACAGGGAGCACTGAAGCTTTCTTT. J is TRBJ1-1 and V is TRBV12-3 or TRBV12-4; a possible D gene is TRBD1 (6 bases). There are 14 residues in the CDR3. Trimming cost V 3 bases and J 4 bases, with 12 bases left between them.

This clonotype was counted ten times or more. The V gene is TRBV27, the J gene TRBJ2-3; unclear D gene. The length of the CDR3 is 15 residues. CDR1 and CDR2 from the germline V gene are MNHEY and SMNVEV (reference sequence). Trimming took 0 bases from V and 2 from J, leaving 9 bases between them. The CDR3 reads CASSLSPHDTDTQYF. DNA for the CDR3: TGTGCCAGCAGTTTATCACCCCATGACACAGATACGCAGTATTTT.

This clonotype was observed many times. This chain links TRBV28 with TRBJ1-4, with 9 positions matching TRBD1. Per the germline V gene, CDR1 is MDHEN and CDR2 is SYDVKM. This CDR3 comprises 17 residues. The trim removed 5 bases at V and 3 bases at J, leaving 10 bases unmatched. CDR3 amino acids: CASSKTGTGRPNEKLFF. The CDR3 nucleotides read TGTGCCAGCAGTAAAACCGGGACAGGGAGGCCTAATGAAAAACTGTTTTTT. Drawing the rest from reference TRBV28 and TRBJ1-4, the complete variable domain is DVKVTQSSRYLVKRTGEKVFLECVQDMDHENMFWYRQDPGLGLRLIYFSYDVKMKEKGDIPEGYSVSREKKERFSLILESASTNQTSMYLCASSKTGTGRPNEKLFFGSGTQLSVL.

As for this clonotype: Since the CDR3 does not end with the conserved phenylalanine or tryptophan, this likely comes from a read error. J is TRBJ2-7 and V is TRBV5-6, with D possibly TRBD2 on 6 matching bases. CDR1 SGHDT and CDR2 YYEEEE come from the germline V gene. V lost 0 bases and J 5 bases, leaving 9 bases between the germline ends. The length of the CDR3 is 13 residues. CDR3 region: CASSLASGDEQYL. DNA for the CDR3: TGTGCCAGCAGCTTGGCCTCGGGGGACGAGCAGTACTTA.

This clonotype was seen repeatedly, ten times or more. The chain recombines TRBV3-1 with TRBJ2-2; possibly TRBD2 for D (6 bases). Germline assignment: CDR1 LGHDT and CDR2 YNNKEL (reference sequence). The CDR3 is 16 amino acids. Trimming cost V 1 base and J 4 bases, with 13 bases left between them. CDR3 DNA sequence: TGTGCCAGCAGCCAAGGGTACGGGGGAGCCACCGGGGAGCTGTTTTTT. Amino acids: CASSQGYGGATGELFF.

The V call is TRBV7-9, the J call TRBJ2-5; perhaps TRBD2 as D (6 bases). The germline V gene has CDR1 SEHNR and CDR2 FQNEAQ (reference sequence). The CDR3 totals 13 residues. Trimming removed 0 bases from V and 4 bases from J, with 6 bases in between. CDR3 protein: CASSLAGGETQYF. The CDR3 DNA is TGTGCCAGCAGCTTAGCGGGAGGAGAGACCCAGTACTTC.

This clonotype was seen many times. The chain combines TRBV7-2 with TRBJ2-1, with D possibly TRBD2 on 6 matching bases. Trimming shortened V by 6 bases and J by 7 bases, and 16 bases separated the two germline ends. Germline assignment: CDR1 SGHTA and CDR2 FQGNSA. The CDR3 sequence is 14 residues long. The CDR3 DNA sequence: TGTGCCAGCAGTCCAGAGAGCGGGCTTAATGAGCAGTTCTTC. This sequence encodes CASSPESGLNEQFF.

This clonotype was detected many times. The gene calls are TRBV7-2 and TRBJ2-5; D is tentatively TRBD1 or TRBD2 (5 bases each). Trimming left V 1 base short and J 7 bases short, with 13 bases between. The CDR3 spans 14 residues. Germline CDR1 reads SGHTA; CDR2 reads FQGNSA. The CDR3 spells CASSLGGTPVTQYF. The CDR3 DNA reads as TGTGCCAGCAGCTTAGGTGGGACCCCGGTGACCCAGTACTTC. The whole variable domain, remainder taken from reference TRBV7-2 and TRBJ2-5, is GAGVSQSPSNKVTEKGKDVELRCDPISGHTALYWYRQSLGQGLEFLIYFQGNSAPDKSGLPSDRFSAERTGGSVSTLTIQRTQQEDSAVYLCASSLGGTPVTQYFGPGTRLLVL.

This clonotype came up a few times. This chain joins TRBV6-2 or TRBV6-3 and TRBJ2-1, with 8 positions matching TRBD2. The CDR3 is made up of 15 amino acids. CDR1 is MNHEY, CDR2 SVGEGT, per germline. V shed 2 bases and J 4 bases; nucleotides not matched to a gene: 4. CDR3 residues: CASSYVRGGYNEQFF. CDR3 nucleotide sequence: TGTGCCAGCAGTTACGTTCGGGGGGGGTACAATGAGCAGTTCTTC.

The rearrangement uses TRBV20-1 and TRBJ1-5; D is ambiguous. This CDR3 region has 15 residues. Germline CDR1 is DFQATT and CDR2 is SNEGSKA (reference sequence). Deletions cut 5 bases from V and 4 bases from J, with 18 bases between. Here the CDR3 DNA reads TGCAGTGCTTCCGGACTCGTTGGAGGGAATCAGCCCCAGCATTTT. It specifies CSASGLVGGNQPQHF.

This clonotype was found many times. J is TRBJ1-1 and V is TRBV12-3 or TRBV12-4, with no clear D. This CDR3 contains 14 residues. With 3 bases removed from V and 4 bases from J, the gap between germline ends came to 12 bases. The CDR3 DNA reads TGTGCCAGCAGTTTTTACGGTCGGGGCACTGAAGCTTTCTTT. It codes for CASSFYGRGTEAFF.

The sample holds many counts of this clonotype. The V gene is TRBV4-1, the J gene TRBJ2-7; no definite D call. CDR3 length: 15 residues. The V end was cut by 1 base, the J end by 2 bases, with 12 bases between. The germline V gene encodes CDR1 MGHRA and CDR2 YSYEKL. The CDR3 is CASSQVPADTYEQYF. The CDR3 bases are TGCGCCAGCAGCCAAGTCCCAGCAGATACCTACGAGCAGTACTTC.

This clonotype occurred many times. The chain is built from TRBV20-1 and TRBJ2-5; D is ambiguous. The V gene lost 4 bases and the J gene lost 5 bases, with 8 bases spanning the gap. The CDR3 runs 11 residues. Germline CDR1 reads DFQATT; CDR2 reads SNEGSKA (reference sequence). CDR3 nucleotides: TGCAGTGCTATCCCTGTCGAGACCCAGTACTTC. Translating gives CSAIPVETQYF.

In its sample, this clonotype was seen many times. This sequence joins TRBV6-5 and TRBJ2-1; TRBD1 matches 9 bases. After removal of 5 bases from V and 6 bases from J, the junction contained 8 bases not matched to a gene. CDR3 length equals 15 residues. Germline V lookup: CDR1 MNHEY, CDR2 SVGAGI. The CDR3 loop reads CASSGKGQGGNEQFF. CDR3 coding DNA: TGTGCCAGCAGTGGAAAGGGACAGGGTGGCAATGAGCAGTTCTTC.

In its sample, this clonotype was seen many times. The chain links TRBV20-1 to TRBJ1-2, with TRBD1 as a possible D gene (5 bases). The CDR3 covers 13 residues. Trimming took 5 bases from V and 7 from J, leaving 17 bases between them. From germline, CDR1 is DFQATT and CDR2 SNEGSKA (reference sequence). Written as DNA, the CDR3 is TGCAGTGCTCCGGGACCCACAGCCGGTGGCTACACCTTC. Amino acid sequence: CSAPGPTAGGYTF.